This TCR beta chain was obtained from a study of shared clonotypes between healthy human individuals. Whole-study results and caveats: Naive CD4 clonotype sharing across several donors was around 5.5%. Sampling covered blood only; tissue repertoires likely differ. Naive subsets, compared against memory subsets, generally had larger estimated richness values.

Sequencing used immunoSEQ multiplex PCR; TCRdb keeps in-frame clones, though not all of them. This sample has about 2.1 million clones; about 92% occur once, and the top ten carry around 1.7%. Cells designated naive CD8 were CD45RO-negative and were positively selected for CCR7, with terminally differentiated effector memory CD45RA+ cells excluded. Caucasian adults living in Nashville, Tennessee, provided all samples. This CDR3 is built from 17 residues. V lost 0 bases to trimming and J lost 0 bases; unmatched junction nucleotides: 5. Germline V gene lookup returns CDR1 MNHEY and CDR2 SMNVEV (reference sequence). To note about this clone: What it binds is unknown.

The rearrangement uses TRBV27 and TRBJ2-1; 7 bases match TRBD2. Sequencing was carried out using naive CD8+ T cells from PBMCs. The TCR comes from a man younger than 35 in good health. Some clones in this sample may be carry-over from other donors' samples. The DNA for the CDR3 is TGTGCCAGCAGTTTATCGACTTGGACTAGCTCCTACAATGAGCAGTTCTTC. Amino acids: CASSLSTWTSSYNEQFF.